What follows is one T cell receptor beta chain and its context. These data originate in a study of cytomegalovirus exposure and HLA in healthy donors. Amplification used 60 Vbeta primers and 13 Jbeta primers. TCRdb's table, derived via immunoSEQ multiplex PCR, lists solely in-frame clones and lacks some. The sample lists approximately 110,000 clones, 50% to 65% occurring once. The junction had 1 base not matched to a gene; V was cut back by 3 bases and J by 6 bases. The CDR3 is made up of 11 amino acids. Per the germline V gene, CDR1 is GTSNPN and CDR2 is SVGIG (reference sequence). The TCR originated in a man aged 25 to 45 in good health and CMV-seropositive. Material for sequencing was PBMCs. V gene TRBV30 combines with J gene TRBJ2-7, with 8 positions matching TRBD2. The CDR3 sequence: CAWSGGGEQYF. CDR3 sequence (DNA): TGTGCCTGGAGCGGGGGGGGCGAGCAGTACTTC.